This T cell receptor beta chain emerged from a study of blood T cell repertoires in COVID-19. Study at large: PBMCs, B-cell-depleted T cells, or T cells were the source of the cDNA or gDNA that made up the material.

Authors' processing steps: Using reference gene primer amplification, nucleated cell counts were estimated. Sequencing used immunoSEQ multiplex PCR; TCRdb keeps in-frame clones, though not all of them. The V and J calls and clone size were taken over from that table, and D and trimming were inferred from the DNA. The profile shows a few hundred thousand clones, around 87% of them singletons. Germline V gene data show CDR1 as MGHRA and CDR2 as YSYEKL. CDR3 size: 15 residues. J gave up 7 bases and V 0 bases, and 1 base lay outside the gene matches. In terms of age and location, participants ranged from roughly 18 to 90 years and lived in about 25 US areas. Clinical history as reported by participants underpinned cohort assignment.

The receptor's source is a man younger than 45 who had recovered from COVID-19. The rearrangement joins TRBV4-1 to TRBJ1-6; TRBD1 matches at 9 bases. The sample consisted of PBMCs or T cells enriched from blood (not recorded which). The CDR3: CASSQDGQGNSPLHF. In DNA, the CDR3 is TGCGCCAGCAGCCAAGATGGACAGGGGAATTCACCCCTCCACTTT.